This entry lists 6 T cell receptor beta chains sequenced from one sample in a study of T cells expressing NK-cell markers. TCRdb re-called the 5' RACE reads and catalogs CDR3 proteins one per entry, DNA excluded. Its table records about 460,000 distinct CDR3 sequences. Specimen: blood T cells: a sorted CD56 or NKG2C T cell subset, CD4+ or CD8+ T cells, or bulk PBMC T cells (not recorded which). Receptors were obtained from a woman between 45 and 60 years old in good health.

The chain employs TRBV27 and TRBJ2-1; TCRdb's D call, TRBD2, is unchecked because there is no DNA. The CDR3 runs 17 residues. Germline loops: CDR1 MNHEY, CDR2 SMNVEV (reference sequence). The chain's CDR3 is CASSSRLAGGGTGEQFF.

The CDR3 here is CASSRGAGSSTDTQYF. The chain has TRBV11-3 and TRBJ2-3; TCRdb selects TRBD1, and the lack of DNA leaves this call unchecked. This CDR3 spans 16 amino acids. CDR1 and CDR2 from the germline V gene are SGHNT and YENEEA.

The J gene is TRBJ2-7, the V gene TRBV6-2 or TRBV6-3; the TCRdb D gene call, TRBD1, has no DNA to confirm it. CDR1 MNHEY and CDR2 SVGEGT come from the germline V gene. The CDR3 covers 15 residues. The CDR3 sequence is CASSPWRGAVGEQYF.

J is TRBJ1-4 and V is TRBV6-5; TCRdb's D gene call, TRBD1, goes unchecked for lack of DNA. Germline V lookup: CDR1 MNHEY, CDR2 SVGAGI. This CDR3 is built from 17 residues. The chain's CDR3 is CASSYSTGMFGKEKLFF.

The chain employs TRBV19 and TRBJ2-3; TCRdb calls TRBD1, which cannot be checked without DNA. The CDR3 has 16 amino acids. In germline, CDR1 is LNHDA, CDR2 SQIVND (reference sequence). CDR3 sequence: CASSIDRHPGSDTQYF.

The rearrangement links TRBV10-1 to TRBJ2-7; lacking DNA, the TRBD2 call made by TCRdb goes unchecked. Germline-derived CDR1 and CDR2 are WNHNN and SYGVQD (reference sequence). This CDR3 comprises 13 residues. The CDR3 sequence is CASSETGAYEQYF.